This T cell receptor beta chain was documented in a study of shared clonotypes between healthy human individuals. The length of the CDR3 is 12 residues. The V gene lost 2 bases and the J gene lost 7 bases, with 9 bases spanning the gap. Germline CDR1 SGHTA, CDR2 FQGNSA. All of the donors resided in Nashville, Tennessee, and each was a Caucasian adult. There are a few counts of this clone. The antigen is undetermined. Overall study findings and caveats: Only blood was sampled; tissue repertoires likely differ.

Researchers ran the assay at a deep level. The protocol was immunoSEQ multiplex PCR, while the TCRdb copy is restricted to in-frame clones and leaves out a portion. Among about 1.1 million clones, around 77% were seen once, and the ten largest hold roughly 0.9%. The sample comprised memory CD4+ T cells from PBMCs. The subset denotes: CD45RA-negative fraction. The chain employs TRBV7-2 and TRBJ2-7; D is ambiguous. The receptor was derived from a man younger than 35 in good health. Some clones in this sample may be carry-over from other donors' samples. This CDR3 reads CASSLSLREQYF. The CDR3 DNA reads TGTGCCAGCAGCTTATCCTTAAGGGAGCAGTACTTC.